Below are 14 T cell receptor beta chains sequenced from a single sample in a study of T cells after yellow fever vaccination. TCRdb reprocessed the 5' RACE reads with MiXCR, giving one entry per CDR3 protein. There are just over 250,000 distinct CDR3 sequences in the sample; 5.2% occur only once, and less than 3.5% lies in the top ten. The sample consisted of CD4+ T cells sorted from PBMCs, taken on the day of the yellow fever booster vaccination. The origin of the receptors is a man in his late teens or twenties who received the YFV17D yellow fever vaccine.

The rearrangement links TRBV3-1 to TRBJ2-7; D gene uncertain. The V end was cut by 3 bases, the J end by 0 bases, with 9 bases between. Germline V gene data show CDR1 as LGHDT and CDR2 as YNNKEL (reference sequence). CDR3 length: 14 amino acids. Here the CDR3 reads CASSQGRNSYEQYF. The CDR3 DNA is TGTGCCAGCAGCCAGGGCCGGAACTCCTACGAGCAGTACTTC.

The chain recombines TRBV7-9 with TRBJ2-1, with 11 positions matching TRBD2. The junction had 12 bases not matched to a gene; V was cut back by 10 bases and J by 4 bases. This CDR3 is 16 amino acids long. Germline V CDR1 and CDR2: SEHNR, FQNEAQ (reference sequence). The CDR3 DNA reads TGTGCCACCGGCTCGGGGGGACTAGCGGCGTACAATGAGCAGTTCTTC. This sequence encodes CATGSGGLAAYNEQFF.

There are a few counts of this clonotype. The chain employs TRBV12-3 or TRBV12-4 and TRBJ2-3; TRBD2 might be the D (7 bases). V was shortened by 6 bases and J by 10 bases, with 23 bases between the two germline ends. The CDR3 totals 15 residues. The CDR3 protein is CASSQAGAPGRAQYF. CDR3 nucleotide sequence: TGTGCCAGCAGCCAGGCGGGGGCCCCTGGCCGGGCGCAGTATTTT.

In its sample, this clonotype was seen many times. V gene TRBV5-6 combines with J gene TRBJ1-5; possibly TRBD1 for D (6 bases). With 4 bases removed from V and 2 bases from J, the gap between germline ends came to 10 bases. Germline lookup yields CDR1 SGHDT and CDR2 YYEEEE. This CDR3 has 14 residues. The CDR3 region is CASSGAGGNQPQHF. CDR3 coding DNA: TGTGCCAGCAGCGGGGCAGGGGGCAATCAGCCCCAGCATTTT.

This clonotype came up many times. The chain carries TRBV18 and TRBJ1-1; 8 nucleotides align to TRBD1. Germline V gene data show CDR1 as KGHSH and CDR2 as LQKENI. This CDR3 contains 14 residues. V was clipped by 0 bases and J by 6 bases; unmatched bases: 3. In DNA, the CDR3 is TGTGCCAGCTCACCACCTGACAGGGGATCTGAAGCTTTCTTT. It is translated as CASSPPDRGSEAFF. The full variable domain, rest sourced from reference TRBV18 and TRBJ1-1, is NAGVMQNPRHLVRRRGQEARLRCSPMKGHSHVYWYRQLPEEGLKFMVYLQKENIIDESGMPKERFSAEFPKEGPSILRIQQVVRGDSAAYFCASSPPDRGSEAFFGQGTRLTVV.

This clonotype has ten or more counts. J is TRBJ2-3 and V is TRBV4-3, with D perhaps TRBD2 (7 bases). V was clipped by 4 bases and J by 0 bases, with 11 bases between them. The CDR3 sequence is 15 residues long. Germline CDR1 and CDR2: LGHNA and YSLEER. Written as DNA, the CDR3 is TGCGCCAGCAGCCCTAGGGGGGGTAGCACAGATACGCAGTATTTT. It yields the protein CASSPRGGSTDTQYF.

This clonotype was recorded a few times. This chain links TRBV20-1 with TRBJ1-2, with unresolved D. CDR1 DFQATT and CDR2 SNEGSKA come from the germline V gene (reference sequence). V lost 4 bases to trimming and J lost 4 bases, with 19 bases between them. The CDR3 length is 15 residues. The CDR3 region is CSATPPRTAGYGYTF. As DNA, the CDR3 is TGCAGTGCTACGCCTCCGAGAACAGCAGGCTATGGCTACACCTTC.

The chain has TRBV12-3 or TRBV12-4 and TRBJ1-2, with TRBD1 matching 12 bases. The V and J ends lost 2 bases and 8 bases, in that order; junction bases with no gene match: 12. The CDR3 length is 17 residues. The CDR3 loop is CASSLSGTGGKRRGYTF. CDR3 DNA sequence: TGTGCCAGCAGTTTATCCGGGACAGGGGGCAAGCGAAGGGGCTACACCTTC.

This clonotype was seen at least ten times. The chain combines TRBV6-5 with TRBJ2-5, with 14 bases identical to TRBD2. Trimming cost V 5 bases and J 4 bases; bases outside gene matches: 6. The CDR3 totals 16 residues. Germline assignment: CDR1 MNHEY and CDR2 SVGAGI. The DNA for the CDR3 is TGTGCCAGCAGTCGGGGACTAGCGGGGGCGGCAGAGACCCAGTACTTC. This gives the protein CASSRGLAGAAETQYF.

Only a few counts were recorded for this clonotype. The DNA for the CDR3 is TGTGCCAGCAGCCAAGTTCCACAGCCCAAAGATAACTATGGCTACACCTTC. This encodes CASSQVPQPKDNYGYTF. This chain connects TRBV4-2 to TRBJ1-2; D is undetermined. V lost 1 base and J 1 base, leaving 16 bases between the germline ends. Germline CDR1 reads LGHNA; CDR2 reads YNFKEQ. This CDR3 is built from 17 residues.

The chain is built from TRBV4-3 and TRBJ2-5; possible D gene TRBD2, 6 bases. The CDR3 runs 17 residues. CDR1 and CDR2 (germline): LGHNA, YSLEER. The ends were cut back, 1 base at V and 0 bases at J, with 15 bases in the middle. CDR3 loop: CASSQASGGEYQETQYF. The DNA of the CDR3 is TGCGCCAGCAGCCAAGCCTCCGGCGGGGAGTACCAAGAGACCCAGTACTTC.

This clonotype was recorded a few times. The J gene is TRBJ1-4, the V gene TRBV5-1, with 7 nucleotides matching TRBD1. Germline values: CDR1 SGHRS, CDR2 YFSETQ. CDR3 length equals 15 residues. The V and J ends lost 4 bases and 6 bases, in that order; junction bases with no gene match: 9. The CDR3 protein is CASSANRGGDEKLFF. The CDR3 nucleotides are TGCGCCAGCAGCGCCAACAGGGGAGGAGATGAAAAACTGTTTTTT.

The CDR3, as DNA: TGTGCCAGCTCACAGGGGGATCGGACTGAAGCTTTCTTT. Translating it yields CASSQGDRTEAFF. The chain couples TRBV18 to TRBJ1-1; D is possibly TRBD1 (6 bases). The CDR3 is made up of 13 amino acids. Trimming stripped 4 bases from V and 5 bases from J, with 11 bases between. Germline lookup yields CDR1 KGHSH and CDR2 LQKENI.

This rearrangement joins TRBV7-8 to TRBJ2-7; D uncertain. Trimming left V 5 bases short and J 2 bases short, with 13 bases between. The CDR3 covers 14 residues. The germline gives CDR1 SGHVS, CDR2 FQNEAQ. The CDR3 DNA follows: TGTGCCAGCAGCAGGCTTGGAGTGGCCTACGAGCAGTACTTC. This sequence encodes CASSRLGVAYEQYF.